The T cell receptor (beta chain) described here comes from a study of blood T cells in healthy people across ages. The CDR3 is 16 amino acids. CDR1 is SGHTA and CDR2 is FQGTGA in the germline V gene. V was shortened by 5 bases and J by 1 base, with 15 bases between the two germline ends. Study results and limitations: More naive CD4+ cells and higher diversity were found in long-lived than in aged donors. Researchers said unsorted PBMCs prevented a conclusive naive versus antigen-experienced comparison.

For this clonotype: The antigen is unknown.

Donor samples were obtained from healthy Caucasian individuals from Russia, aged about 6 to 100. A J-beta primer mix and a sample-barcoded 5' primer were used in a second PCR of roughly 6 to 12 cycles. From the 5' RACE reads, TCRdb called clonotypes with MiXCR, one entry per CDR3 protein. This sample has around 900,000 distinct CDR3 sequences, with about 53% found just once. The V and J genes are TRBV7-3 and TRBJ2-1; D not certain. Sequenced: blood. This clonotype originated in a woman aged 60-70 years in good health. CDR3 region: CASSPSLVASYNEQFF. The CDR3 coding sequence is TGTGCCAGCAGCCCCTCTCTAGTGGCGTCCTACAATGAGCAGTTCTTC.